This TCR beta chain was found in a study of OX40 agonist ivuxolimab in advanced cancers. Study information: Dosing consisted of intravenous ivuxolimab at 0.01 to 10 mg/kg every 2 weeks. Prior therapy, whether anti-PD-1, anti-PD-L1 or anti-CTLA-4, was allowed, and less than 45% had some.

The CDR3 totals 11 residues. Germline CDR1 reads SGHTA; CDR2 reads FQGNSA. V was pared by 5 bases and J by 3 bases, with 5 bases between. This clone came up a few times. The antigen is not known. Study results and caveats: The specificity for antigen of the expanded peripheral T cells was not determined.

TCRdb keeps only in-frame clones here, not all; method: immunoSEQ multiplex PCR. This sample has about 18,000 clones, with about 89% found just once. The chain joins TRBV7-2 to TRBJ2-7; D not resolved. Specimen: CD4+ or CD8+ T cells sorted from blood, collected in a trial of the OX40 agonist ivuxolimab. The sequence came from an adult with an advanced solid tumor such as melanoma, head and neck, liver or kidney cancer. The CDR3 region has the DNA TGTGCCAGCAGCCCGGGCTACGAGCAGTACTTC. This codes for CASSPGYEQYF.